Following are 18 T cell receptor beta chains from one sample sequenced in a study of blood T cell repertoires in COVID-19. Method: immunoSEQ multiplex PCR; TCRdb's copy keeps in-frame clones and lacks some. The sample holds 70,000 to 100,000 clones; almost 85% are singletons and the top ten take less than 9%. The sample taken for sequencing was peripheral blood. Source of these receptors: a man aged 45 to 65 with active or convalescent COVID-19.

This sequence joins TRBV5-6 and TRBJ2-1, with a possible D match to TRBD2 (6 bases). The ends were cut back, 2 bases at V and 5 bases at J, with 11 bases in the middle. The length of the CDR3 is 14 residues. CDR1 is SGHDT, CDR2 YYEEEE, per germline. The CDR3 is CASSLPGLNNEQFF. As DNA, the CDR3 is TGTGCCAGCAGCTTACCGGGACTCAACAATGAGCAGTTCTTC.

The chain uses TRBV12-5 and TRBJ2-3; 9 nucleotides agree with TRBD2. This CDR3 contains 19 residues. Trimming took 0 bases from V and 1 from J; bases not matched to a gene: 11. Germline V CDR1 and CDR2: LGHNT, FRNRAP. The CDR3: CASGLVEWGGGACTDTQYF. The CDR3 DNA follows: TGTGCTAGTGGTTTGGTAGAATGGGGCGGGGGGGCTTGCACAGATACGCAGTATTTT.

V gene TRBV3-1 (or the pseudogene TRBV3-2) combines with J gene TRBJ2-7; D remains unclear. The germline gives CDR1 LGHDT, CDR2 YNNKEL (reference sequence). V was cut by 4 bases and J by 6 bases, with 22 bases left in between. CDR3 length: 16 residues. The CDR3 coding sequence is TGTGCCAGCAGCCCGAGTAAGACTCAACTTACGAGCGAGCAGTACTTC. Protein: CASSPSKTQLTSEQYF.

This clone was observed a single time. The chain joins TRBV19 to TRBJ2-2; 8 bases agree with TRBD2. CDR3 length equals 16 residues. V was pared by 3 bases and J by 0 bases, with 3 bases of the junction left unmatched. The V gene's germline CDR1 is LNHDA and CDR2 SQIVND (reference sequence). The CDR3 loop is CASSIAGGSNTGELFF. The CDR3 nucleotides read TGTGCCAGTAGTATTGCGGGGGGTTCGAACACCGGGGAGCTGTTTTTT.

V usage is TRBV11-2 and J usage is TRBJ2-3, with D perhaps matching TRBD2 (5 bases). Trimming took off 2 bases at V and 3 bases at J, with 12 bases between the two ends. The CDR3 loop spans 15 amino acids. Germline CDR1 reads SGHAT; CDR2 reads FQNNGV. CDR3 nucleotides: TGTGCCAGCAGCTTACAGCGGCCTGGGACAGATACGCAGTATTTT. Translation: CASSLQRPGTDTQYF. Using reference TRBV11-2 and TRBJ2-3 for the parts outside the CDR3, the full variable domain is EAGVAQSPRYKIIEKRQSVAFWCNPISGHATLYWYQQILGQGPKLLIQFQNNGVVDDSQLPKDRFSAERLKGVDSTLKIQPAKLEDSAVYLCASSLQRPGTDTQYFGPGTRLTVL.

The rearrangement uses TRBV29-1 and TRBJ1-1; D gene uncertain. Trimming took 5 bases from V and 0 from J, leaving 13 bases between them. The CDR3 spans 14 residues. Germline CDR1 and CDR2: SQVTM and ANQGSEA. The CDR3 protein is CSVTRTVMNTEAFF. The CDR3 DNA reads TGCAGCGTTACCCGCACGGTCATGAACACTGAAGCTTTCTTT.

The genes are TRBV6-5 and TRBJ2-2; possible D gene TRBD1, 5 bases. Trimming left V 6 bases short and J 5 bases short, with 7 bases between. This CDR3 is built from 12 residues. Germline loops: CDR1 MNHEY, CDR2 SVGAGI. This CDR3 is CASSKGTGELFF. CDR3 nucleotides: TGTGCCAGCAGCAAGGGGACCGGGGAGCTGTTTTTT.

The CDR3: CATSDSDRVLLCEQYV. CDR3 in DNA: TGTGCCACCAGTGACTCGGACAGGGTCCTGTTGTGCGAGCAGTACGTC. This chain connects TRBV24-1 to TRBJ2-7; 8 nucleotides line up with TRBD1. CDR3 length: 16 amino acids. Germline CDR1 is KGHDR and CDR2 is SFDVKD. The ends lost 4 bases at V and 6 bases at J; junction bases unmatched: 13.

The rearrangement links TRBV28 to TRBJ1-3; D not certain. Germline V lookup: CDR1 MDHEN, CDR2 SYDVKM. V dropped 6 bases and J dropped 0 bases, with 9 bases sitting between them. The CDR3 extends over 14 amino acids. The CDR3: CASRPLGSGNTIYF. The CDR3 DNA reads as TGTGCCAGCAGGCCGCTAGGCTCTGGAAACACCATATATTTT.

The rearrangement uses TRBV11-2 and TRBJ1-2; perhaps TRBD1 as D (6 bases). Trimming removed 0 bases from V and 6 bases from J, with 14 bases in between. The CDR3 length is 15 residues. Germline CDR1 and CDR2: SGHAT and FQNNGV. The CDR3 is CASSLDYAGVDGYTF. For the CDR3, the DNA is TGTGCCAGCAGCTTAGATTACGCAGGGGTAGATGGCTACACCTTC.

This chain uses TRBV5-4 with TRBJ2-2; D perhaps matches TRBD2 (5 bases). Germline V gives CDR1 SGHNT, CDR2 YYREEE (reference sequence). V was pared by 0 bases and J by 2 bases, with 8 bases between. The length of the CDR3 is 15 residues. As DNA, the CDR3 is TGTGCCAGCAGCTTGGTTGGAGGAAACACCGGGGAGCTGTTTTTT. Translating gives CASSLVGGNTGELFF.

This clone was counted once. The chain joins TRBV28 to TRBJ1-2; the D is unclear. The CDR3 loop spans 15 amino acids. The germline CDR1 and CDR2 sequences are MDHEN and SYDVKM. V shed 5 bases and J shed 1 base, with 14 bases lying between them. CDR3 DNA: TGTGCCAGCAGTGAGGGAGGTGGAGTTAACTATGGCTACACCTTC. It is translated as CASSEGGGVNYGYTF.

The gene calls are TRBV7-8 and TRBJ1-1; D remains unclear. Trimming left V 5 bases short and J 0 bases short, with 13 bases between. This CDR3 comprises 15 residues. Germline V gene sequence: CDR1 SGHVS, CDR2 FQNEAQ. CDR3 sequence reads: CASSPPTAMNTEAFF. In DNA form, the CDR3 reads TGTGCCAGCAGCCCCCCTACAGCCATGAACACTGAAGCTTTCTTT.

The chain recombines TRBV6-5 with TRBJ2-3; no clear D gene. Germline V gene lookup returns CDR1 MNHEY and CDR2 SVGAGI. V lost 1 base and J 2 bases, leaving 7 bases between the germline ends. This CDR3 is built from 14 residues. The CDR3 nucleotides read TGTGCCAGCAGTTACTACAGAAACACAGATACGCAGTATTTT. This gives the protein CASSYYRNTDTQYF.

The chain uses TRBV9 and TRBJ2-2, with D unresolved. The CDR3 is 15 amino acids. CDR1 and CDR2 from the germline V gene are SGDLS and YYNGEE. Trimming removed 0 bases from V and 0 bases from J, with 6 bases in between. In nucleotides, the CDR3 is TGTGCCAGCAGCGTAGTACCGGCGAACACCGGGGAGCTGTTTTTT. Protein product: CASSVVPANTGELFF.

CDR3 sequence reads: CASSLTGVLTGEQYV. CDR3 DNA: TGCGCCAGCAGTTTAACAGGGGTCCTGACGGGGGAGCAGTACGTC. V usage is TRBV5-1 and J usage is TRBJ2-7; 7 bases align to TRBD1. Trimming removed 5 bases from V and 7 bases from J; junction bases left unmatched: 15. The CDR3 spans 15 residues. Germline CDR1 and CDR2: SGHRS and YFSETQ.

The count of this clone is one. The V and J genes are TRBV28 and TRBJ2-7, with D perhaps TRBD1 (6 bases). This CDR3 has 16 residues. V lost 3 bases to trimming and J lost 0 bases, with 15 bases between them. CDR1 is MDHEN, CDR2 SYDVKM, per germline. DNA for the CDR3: TGTGCCAGCAGTTTTTACGGGCAGGGGAACTCCTACGAGCAGTACTTC. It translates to CASSFYGQGNSYEQYF.

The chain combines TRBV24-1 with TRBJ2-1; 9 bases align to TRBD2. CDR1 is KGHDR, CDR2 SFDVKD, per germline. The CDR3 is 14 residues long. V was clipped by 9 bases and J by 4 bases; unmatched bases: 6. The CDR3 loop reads CATGRAGGYNEQFF. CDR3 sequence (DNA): TGTGCCACCGGCCGGGCGGGGGGGTACAATGAGCAGTTCTTC.